This TCR beta chain derives from a study of response to subunit inactivated influenza vaccine. TCRdb re-called the RT-PCR reads with MiXCR, one entry per CDR3 protein. The data contain about 700,000 distinct CDR3 sequences, 15% to 18% of them singletons. Findings and caveats of the study: Authors suggested each seasonal flu vaccination may recruit only limited numbers of new T cells.

This clonotype was found a few times. Its antigen is as yet unknown. The CDR3 spans 15 residues. The V and J ends lost 3 bases and 6 bases, in that order; junction bases with no gene match: 4. CDR1 and CDR2 (germline): SGHAT, FQNNGV. The TCR sequence derives from a man over 45 who received an inactivated influenza vaccine. The J gene is TRBJ2-3, the V gene TRBV11-2, with 12 nucleotides matching TRBD2. Sequenced here: PBMCs from blood, sampled approximately 12 days after vaccination. CDR3 sequence reads: CASSLLAGGFDTQYF. The CDR3 DNA reads TGTGCCAGCAGCTTGCTAGCGGGGGGGTTTGATACGCAGTATTTT.